This T cell receptor (beta chain) was sequenced during a study of blood T cells in healthy people across ages (dated by TCRdb to between 2014 and 2017). Concerning the study at large: Template switching captured roughly one uniquely barcoded TCR beta cDNA molecule per two T cells in model experiments. To track age-related changes in TCR beta repertoire diversity, the study relied on deep sequencing normalized with unique cDNA molecular identifiers. Four age groups were formed from the donors: young (average approximately 15 years), middle-aged (roughly 38), aged (62) and long-lived (approximately 78). For two donors (one aged 18 to 30 and one aged 80 or older), the study analyzed two additional independent replicas of 1 million unique cDNA reads from the same blood draw. What the study reported, not specific to this receptor: A strong correlation was found between observed TCR beta diversity and the percentage of naive T cells measured by flow cytometry. Compared with the aged group, more naive CD4+ T cells, fewer expanded clones and increased TCR diversity were shown by the long-lived group, suggesting age selection. Observed TCR beta diversity per million T cells fell roughly linearly with age, and a significant reduction was already apparent by age about 36. Because the CMV infection status of the donors was unknown, age-related changes in expanded clonotypes may potentially have been confounded. Because profiling used bulk unsorted PBMCs, naive and antigen-experienced compartments could not be compared conclusively. Total diversity estimates from one million sequenced T cells were considered lower bounds and underestimates.

The donors were roughly 39 Caucasian individuals from Russia, aged roughly 6 to 100 years, who were systemically healthy. Each donor gave roughly 9 milliliters of peripheral blood, drawn into EDTA-treated Vacutainer tubes. PBMCs were isolated by Ficoll-Paque density-gradient centrifugation, with at least 6 million obtained per sample. Trizol reagent was used to extract total RNA from PBMCs, with at least 6 micrograms per sample. Naive CD45RAhigh/CD27high T cell percentages were measured by flow cytometry on a PBMC aliquot from every donor. Remarks on this clonotype: Its antigen is unknown. Within one base of it there is no much larger clone, and no base qualities were kept.

V drops 5 bases and J drops 2 bases, leaving 16 bases in between. CDR1 and CDR2, per the germline V gene (reference sequence), are DFQATT and SNEGSKA. The CDR3 runs 14 residues from the cysteine to the phenylalanine. The read is trimmed to its CDR3 DNA, 42 bases read in frame from base 1. Libraries were prepared through 5' RACE. Sequencer: Illumina HiSeq 2500. A second PCR of roughly 7 to 11 cycles was run with a J-beta primer mix and a sample-barcoded 5' primer. Each TCR beta cDNA molecule received a unique molecular identifier from a template-switch 5' adaptor carrying 12 random nucleotides. Each sample yielded at least 2.5 million CDR3-containing paired-end reads. All of the RNA was converted into first-strand cDNA using the Mint cDNA synthesis kit, with a TRBC-specific oligonucleotide serving as the primer. After uracil-DNA glycosylase treatment, a first 18-cycle PCR used universal primers M1SS and BC2_uni_R on all cDNA. In the original analysis: Each sample was normalized by randomly selecting 1 million high-quality reads, each carrying a distinct molecular identifier. Reads sharing molecular identifiers were discarded rather than binned into consensus sequences. CDR3 identification, clonotype clustering and error correction used MiTCR with a Q25 quality threshold and the strictest error-elimination algorithm. A nonparametric unseen species model using Euler transformation provided a lower-bound estimate of total TCR beta diversity. TCRdb trimmed the raw reads at Q25, called clones with MiXCR and kept productive beta chains. Each CDR3 protein appears once, grouped with its most common genes and DNA. The V and J calls shown here were made by TCRdb, not taken from the authors' results. This sample lists roughly 1 million distinct CDR3 sequences; about 23% were detected once. The ten top clones hold 0.65% to 0.75% of the sample.

These data were likewise used in another study, on T cells of mothers and their children. The second study's paper adds: Nine systemically healthy Caucasian individuals served as donors, namely three mothers together with their six children. cDNA synthesis consumed the entire amount of extracted RNA, loaded at approximately 1.4 ug RNA in each 15 ul reaction. In the second PCR, sample barcodes and 2-4 random nucleotides were introduced via the M1S primer. Over 8 million TCR beta CDR3 reads came from each mother, compared with around 3 million reads from each child. In both related and unrelated pairs, thymic selection shapes the output of TCR recombination in a similar way, with inherited differences having only a minor effect. Normalized repertoire overlap was always slightly but never significantly higher in related than unrelated mother-child pairs. No persistent microchimeric T cell clones were found, with a detection sensitivity of around 100 clones per million clonotypes. In the study, deep NGS was used to compare the TCR beta repertoires of mothers and children, and features distinguishing related mother-child pairs from unrelated individuals were sought. On average, the children were approximately 11 +/- 4 years old, while the mothers were about 40 +/- 4 years old. After adapter ligation was performed with NEBNext reagents, the libraries were sequenced on an Illumina HiSeq 2000 with 100+100 nt paired-end reads. To prevent cross-contamination, the mother and child libraries were prepared one month apart and sequenced in separate runs. For each donor, between roughly 500,000 and 2,200,000 distinct TCR beta clonotypes were identified. Naive TCR beta clonotypes were estimated from low-frequency clonotypes matched to each donor's FACS-determined naive share, without sorting.

Sequences were obtained from blood. This TCR was sampled from a girl aged 2 to 9 in good health. The chain is made from TRBV20-1 and TRBJ2-7, and TRBD2 may be the D gene, going by 6 matching bases. The sequence in DNA is TGCAGTGCTCTGAAAGGGCGGGGAACCTACGAGCAGTACTTC. Protein translation: CSALKGRGTYEQYF.